Listed below are T cell receptor beta chains from one sample, sequenced in a study of T cells in Graves' hyperthyroidism and ophthalmopathy. TCRdb recomputed calls from the multiplex PCR reads with MiXCR, one row per CDR3 protein. This repertoire shows more than 300,000 distinct CDR3 sequences, 15% to 20% found once; its top ten account for 40%. Specimen: blood. The source of these receptors is a man in his late teens or twenties with Graves' ophthalmopathy. Both conserved end residues are part of each CDR3. Each record gives: clone size, D gene, V gene, J gene, CDR3 DNA, CDR3 protein. The D gene is left open where the match is weak. Some rows mark clone size as missing; the rest say once, few, many or name a class of expanded clone.

clone_size: few
d_call: .
v_call: TRBV6-1
j_call: TRBJ1-2
cdr3_nt: TGTGCCAGCAGCTCACGCCATCTCACTAACTATGGCTACACCTTC
cdr3_aa: CASSSRHLTNYGYTF

clone_size: .
d_call: .
v_call: TRBV9
j_call: TRBJ2-3
cdr3_nt: TGTGCCAGCAGCGTAGACGGGGCCACAGATACGCAGTATTTT
cdr3_aa: CASSVDGATDTQYF

clone_size: .
d_call: .
v_call: TRBV29-1
j_call: TRBJ1-3
cdr3_nt: TGCAGCGTTGGACTGGGCTCTGGAAACACCATATATTTT
cdr3_aa: CSVGLGSGNTIYF

clone_size: few
d_call: .
v_call: TRBV9
j_call: TRBJ2-6
cdr3_nt: TGTGCCAGCACCGGCCGCAGATCTGGGGCCAACGTCCTGACTTTC
cdr3_aa: CASTGRRSGANVLTF

clone_size: many
d_call: .
v_call: TRBV11-2
j_call: TRBJ1-1
cdr3_nt: TGTGCCAGCAGCCTCGGGGGGGCAGCTTTCTTT
cdr3_aa: CASSLGGAAFF

clone_size: .
d_call: TRBD2
v_call: TRBV20-1
j_call: TRBJ2-5
cdr3_nt: TGCAGTGGATCGGGAGGAGGGCGAGAGACCCAGTACTTC
cdr3_aa: CSGSGGGRETQYF

clone_size: .
d_call: TRBD1
v_call: TRBV7-7
j_call: TRBJ2-7
cdr3_nt: TGTGCTAGCAGCTTAGTGCCCAGGGGGATCCACGAGCAGTACTTC
cdr3_aa: CASSLVPRGIHEQYF

clone_size: .
d_call: TRBD1
v_call: TRBV5-6
j_call: TRBJ2-1
cdr3_nt: TGTGCCAGCAGCCTGAGGGACAGGGACCTCCTCCTTGGCTACAATGAGCAGTTCTTC
cdr3_aa: CASSLRDRDLLLGYNEQFF

clone_size: .
d_call: .
v_call: TRBV10-3
j_call: TRBJ2-2
cdr3_nt: TGTGCCATCAGTGATTGGACCCGGGACCCGGGGACCGGGGAGCTGTTTTTT
cdr3_aa: CAISDWTRDPGTGELFF

clone_size: many
d_call: TRBD1
v_call: TRBV2
j_call: TRBJ2-5
cdr3_nt: TGTGCCAGCAGGAAGGGGGCAGGGGGCCCCCAAGAGACCCAGTACTTC
cdr3_aa: CASRKGAGGPQETQYF

clone_size: once
d_call: TRBD2
v_call: TRBV7-9
j_call: TRBJ2-5
cdr3_nt: TGTGCCAGCAGTCGGGACTCTAGCGGGGACTCCCAAGAGACCCAGTACTTC
cdr3_aa: CASSRDSSGDSQETQYF

clone_size: .
d_call: .
v_call: TRBV15
j_call: TRBJ1-6
cdr3_nt: TGTGCCACCAGCAGAGATCGGGCAGGGGACTCACCCCTCCACTTT
cdr3_aa: CATSRDRAGDSPLHF

clone_size: few
d_call: .
v_call: TRBV24-1
j_call: TRBJ1-2
cdr3_nt: TGTGCCACCAGTGAGGGAACGAGTGGCTACACCTTC
cdr3_aa: CATSEGTSGYTF

clone_size: many
d_call: .
v_call: TRBV12-3/TRBV12-4
j_call: TRBJ1-6
cdr3_nt: TGTGCCAGCAGTTCATCGGGGAGGTCCTATAATTCACCCCTCCACTTT
cdr3_aa: CASSSSGRSYNSPLHF

clone_size: few
d_call: .
v_call: TRBV20-1
j_call: TRBJ1-5
cdr3_nt: TGCAGTGCTAAGGAGGGAGGACAGCCCCAGCATTTT
cdr3_aa: CSAKEGGQPQHF